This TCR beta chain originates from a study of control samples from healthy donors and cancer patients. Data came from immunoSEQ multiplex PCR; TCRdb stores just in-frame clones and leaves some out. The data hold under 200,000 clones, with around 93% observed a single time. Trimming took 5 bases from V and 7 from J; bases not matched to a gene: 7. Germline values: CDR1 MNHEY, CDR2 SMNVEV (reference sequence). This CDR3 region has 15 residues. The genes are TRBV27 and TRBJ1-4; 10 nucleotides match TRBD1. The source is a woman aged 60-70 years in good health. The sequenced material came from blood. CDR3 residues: CASSPRQGASEKLFF. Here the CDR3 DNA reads TGTGCCAGCAGTCCACGACAGGGGGCGAGTGAAAAACTGTTTTTT.